The 17 T cell receptor beta chains listed next were all sequenced from one sample in a study of cytomegalovirus exposure and HLA in healthy donors. PCR employed 60 Vbeta and 13 Jbeta primers. Produced via immunoSEQ multiplex PCR; TCRdb's table is partial and in-frame only. The sample includes about 100,000 clones, around 79% of them seen just once. Sequencing was performed on PBMCs. Receptors originate from a male donor in good health and CMV-seropositive.

This clone was seen only once. The V and J genes are TRBV25-1 and TRBJ2-1, with 8 nucleotides matching TRBD1. The CDR3 spans 17 residues. J gave up 3 bases and V 2 bases, and 9 bases lay outside the gene matches. Germline lookup yields CDR1 MGHDK and CDR2 SYGVNS. CDR3 nucleotide sequence: TGTGCCAGCAGTGAAGCAGGACAGGGCAGGAACTACAATGAGCAGTTCTTC. It encodes CASSEAGQGRNYNEQFF.

V is TRBV30 and J is TRBJ1-2; no reliable D call. Per germline, CDR1 GTSNPN and CDR2 SVGIG (reference sequence). Trimming shortened V by 2 bases and J by 2 bases, and 12 bases separated the two germline ends. The CDR3 totals 14 residues. The CDR3 sequence: CAWSWEEGNYGYTF. The CDR3 DNA follows: TGTGCCTGGAGTTGGGAGGAAGGAAACTATGGCTACACCTTC.

CDR3 amino acids: CASSLVGEGQETQYF. CDR3 bases: TGTGCCAGCAGCTTAGTAGGAGAAGGCCAAGAGACCCAGTACTTC. This sequence joins TRBV7-8 and TRBJ2-5; D unresolved. This CDR3 has 15 amino acids. Trimming removed 1 base from V and 1 base from J, with 10 bases in between. CDR1 and CDR2 from the germline V gene are SGHVS and FQNEAQ.

The rearrangement uses TRBV5-1 and TRBJ2-5, with 9 bases identical to TRBD2. V lost 5 bases, J lost 2 bases, and 1 base stayed unmatched. This CDR3 has 13 residues. Germline V gene lookup returns CDR1 SGHRS and CDR2 YFSETQ. The CDR3 loop reads CASSSGGQETQYF. The CDR3 DNA is TGCGCCAGCAGTAGCGGGGGACAAGAGACCCAGTACTTC.

The gene calls are TRBV25-1 and TRBJ2-2, with 12 bases aligning to TRBD1. The CDR3 has 17 amino acids. After removal of 3 bases from V and 6 bases from J, the junction contained 8 bases not matched to a gene. CDR1 is MGHDK and CDR2 is SYGVNS in the germline V gene. As DNA, the CDR3 is TGTGCCAGCAGTGACCCTAACCGGGACAGGGGGCCCGGGGAGCTGTTTTTT. The encoded protein is CASSDPNRDRGPGELFF.

The chain combines TRBV6-5 with TRBJ2-7, with TRBD1 matching 7 bases. This CDR3 comprises 13 residues. Trimming at V came to 10 bases and at J to 6 bases, leaving 12 bases not matched to a gene. Germline CDR1 and CDR2: MNHEY and SVGAGI. The CDR3 region is CATGLTGSSEQYF. The DNA of the CDR3 is TGTGCCACCGGACTGACAGGGTCAAGCGAGCAGTACTTC.

In DNA form, the CDR3 reads TGTGCCAGCAGCTTAGTCAGGGCCAGCCACGAGCAGTACTTC. Its translation: CASSLVRASHEQYF. This chain links TRBV11-3 with TRBJ2-7, with D tentatively TRBD1 (5 bases). With 1 base removed from V and 5 bases from J, the gap between germline ends came to 12 bases. CDR1 and CDR2 (germline): SGHNT, YENEEA. The CDR3 runs 14 residues. The full variable domain, completed using reference TRBV11-3 and TRBJ2-7, is EAGVVQSPRYKIIEKKQPVAFWCNPISGHNTLYWYLQNLGQGPELLIRYENEEAVDDSQLPKDRFSAERLKGVDSTLKIQPAELGDSAVYLCASSLVRASHEQYFGPGTRLTVT.

J is TRBJ2-1 and V is TRBV27; D is undetermined. The CDR3 loop spans 13 amino acids. V gave up 8 bases and J gave up 5 bases, with 13 bases separating them. Germline V gene lookup returns CDR1 MNHEY and CDR2 SMNVEV (reference sequence). The chain's CDR3 is CASALDPNNEQFF. In DNA, the CDR3 is TGTGCCAGCGCCCTAGACCCGAACAATGAGCAGTTCTTC.

V gene TRBV28 combines with J gene TRBJ1-3, with D possibly matching TRBD1 (5 bases). Germline CDR1 reads MDHEN; CDR2 reads SYDVKM. The CDR3 extends over 11 amino acids. Deletions cut 4 bases from V and 11 bases from J, with 9 bases between. CDR3 in DNA: TGTGCCAGCAGTTCCTGGGGGGCCATATATTTT. It yields the protein CASSSWGAIYF.

V usage is TRBV11-2 and J usage is TRBJ2-4, with D uncertain. The V end lost 4 bases, the J end lost 4 bases, and 11 bases lay between the germline ends. Germline V gene sequence: CDR1 SGHAT, CDR2 FQNNGV. The CDR3 consists of 14 residues. The CDR3 here is CASSSQTEKNIQYF. For the CDR3, the DNA is TGTGCCAGCAGCTCACAAACGGAGAAAAACATTCAGTACTTC.

This clone showed up just a few times. J is TRBJ2-3 and V is TRBV28, with no clear D. Germline loops: CDR1 MDHEN, CDR2 SYDVKM. The CDR3 is made up of 11 amino acids. V shed 3 bases and J shed 8 bases, with 6 bases lying between them. The CDR3 is CASSFAGTQYF. The CDR3 region has the DNA TGTGCCAGCAGTTTTGCCGGTACGCAGTATTTT.

The chain combines TRBV19 with TRBJ2-2; 9 nucleotides agree with TRBD1. Per germline, CDR1 LNHDA and CDR2 SQIVND (reference sequence). Losses at the gene ends were 6 bases for V and 7 bases for J; bases not matched to a gene: 6. The CDR3 has 14 residues. CDR3 region: CASREGQGGGELFF. The CDR3 DNA is TGTGCCAGTAGGGAGGGACAGGGTGGCGGGGAGCTGTTTTTT. Full variable domain (outside the CDR3, taken from reference TRBV19 and TRBJ2-2): DGGITQSPKYLFRKEGQNVTLSCEQNLNHDAMYWYRQDPGQGLRLIYYSQIVNDFQKGDIAEGYSVSREKKESFPLTVTSAQKNPTAFYLCASREGQGGGELFFGEGSRLTVL.

This chain joins TRBV19 and TRBJ1-5, with 8 bases identical to TRBD1. The CDR3 length is 17 residues. CDR1 and CDR2 from the germline V gene are LNHDA and SQIVND (reference sequence). Losses at the gene ends were 4 bases for V and 0 bases for J; bases not matched to a gene: 8. DNA for the CDR3: TGTGCCAGTAGTACCGGACAGGGAATATATAGCAATCAGCCCCAGCATTTT. This gives the protein CASSTGQGIYSNQPQHF.

The chain is built from TRBV7-8 and TRBJ2-4; 7 positions match TRBD1. The CDR3 covers 16 residues. The germline gives CDR1 SGHVS, CDR2 FQNEAQ. The junction had 11 bases not matched to a gene; V was cut back by 8 bases and J by 1 base. CDR3 DNA sequence: TGTGCCAGCGGTTCCCAGAGGGGGCTCGCCAAAAACATTCAGTACTTC. It specifies CASGSQRGLAKNIQYF.

V gene TRBV2 combines with J gene TRBJ1-5, with D unclear. V lost 3 bases to trimming and J lost 8 bases, with 11 bases between them. Germline assignment: CDR1 SNHLY and CDR2 FYNNEI. The CDR3 runs to 13 residues. CDR3 DNA: TGTGCCAGCAGTGATCACAGTAATAAGCCCCAGCATTTT. Translating it yields CASSDHSNKPQHF.

The chain recombines TRBV6-5 with TRBJ2-7; no firm D call. Germline values: CDR1 MNHEY, CDR2 SVGAGI. This CDR3 is built from 16 residues. The germline V and J ends were trimmed by 0 bases and 1 base, with 13 bases remaining between them. The CDR3 loop reads CASSYSPNRASYEQYF. CDR3 in DNA: TGTGCCAGCAGTTACTCGCCCAACAGAGCTTCCTACGAGCAGTACTTC.

The V call is TRBV7-9, the J call TRBJ2-3, with TRBD2 matching 14 bases. CDR1 SEHNR and CDR2 FQNEAQ come from the germline V gene (reference sequence). This CDR3 has 16 amino acids. V shed 4 bases and J 2 bases; nucleotides not matched to a gene: 2. This CDR3 is CASSSTSGGVTDTQYF. In nucleotides, the CDR3 is TGTGCCAGCAGCTCGACTAGCGGGGGGGTCACAGATACGCAGTATTTT. The whole variable domain, filled in from reference TRBV7-9 and TRBJ2-3, reads DTGVSQNPRHKITKRGQNVTFRCDPISEHNRLYWYRQTLGQGPEFLTYFQNEAQLEKSRLLSDRFSAERPKGSFSTLEIQRTEQGDSAMYLCASSSTSGGVTDTQYFGPGTRLTVL.